One and the same sample provided the 19 T cell receptor beta chains below, sequenced in a study of blood T cell repertoires in COVID-19. This table comes from immunoSEQ multiplex PCR, and its TCRdb copy is limited to in-frame clones, with some not included. Among approximately 240,000 clones, about 86% were seen once, and the ten largest hold around 3.1%. The sequencing sample was made of peripheral blood. Receptors were obtained from a woman in her 30s who had recovered from COVID-19.

The gene calls are TRBV7-6 and TRBJ2-3; D perhaps matches TRBD2 (5 bases). V was pared by 1 base and J by 1 base, with 18 bases between. Germline CDR1 reads SGHVS; CDR2 reads FNYEAQ. This CDR3 comprises 18 residues. CDR3 bases: TGTGCCAGCAGCTTAGGGTTTGGCGAGGGAGCCCGCACAGATACGCAGTATTTT. It is translated as CASSLGFGEGARTDTQYF.

This clone was observed a few times. The rearrangement links TRBV10-3 to TRBJ2-3; 8 bases match TRBD2. This CDR3 contains 14 residues. Germline CDR1 is ENHRY and CDR2 is SYGVKD. Trimming took 2 bases from V and 5 from J; bases not matched to a gene: 3. For the CDR3, the DNA is TGTGCCATCAGTGAGGGACTAGCTATAGATACGCAGTATTTT. It encodes CAISEGLAIDTQYF.

The V and J genes are TRBV5-1 and TRBJ1-1; 8 bases align to TRBD1. The CDR3 covers 15 residues. The V and J ends lost 0 bases and 0 bases, in that order; junction bases with no gene match: 1. Germline CDR1 reads SGHRS; CDR2 reads YFSETQ. The CDR3 DNA reads TGCGCCAGCAGCTTGGAGACAGGGGTGAACACTGAAGCTTTCTTT. It is translated as CASSLETGVNTEAFF.

V usage is TRBV27 and J usage is TRBJ2-5; D is perhaps TRBD2 (5 bases). The CDR3 runs 14 residues. V shed 9 bases and J shed 4 bases, with 18 bases lying between them. Germline V gene data show CDR1 as MNHEY and CDR2 as SMNVEV (reference sequence). CDR3 DNA: TGTGCCAGTACCTCGAGGGCCGGTCGAGAGACCCAGTACTTC. Translated, it gives CASTSRAGRETQYF.

The V call is TRBV19, the J call TRBJ1-1; D might be TRBD1 (6 bases). Trimming shortened V by 6 bases and J by 1 base, and 9 bases separated the two germline ends. The CDR3 loop spans 13 amino acids. CDR1 LNHDA and CDR2 SQIVND come from the germline V gene (reference sequence). CDR3 region: CASSGQTNTEAFF. DNA of the CDR3: TGTGCCAGTAGCGGACAGACGAACACTGAAGCTTTCTTT.

The chain recombines TRBV4-1 with TRBJ2-1; D is uncertain. Germline CDR1 reads MGHRA; CDR2 reads YSYEKL. V was clipped by 6 bases and J by 4 bases, with 10 bases between them. The CDR3 sequence is 13 residues long. CDR3 nucleotide sequence: TGCGCCAGCAGGGCCGGAGTATACAATGAGCAGTTCTTC. Protein product: CASRAGVYNEQFF.

The rearrangement joins TRBV29-1 to TRBJ1-1, with a tentative D call TRBD1 (5 bases). V gave up 1 base and J gave up 7 bases, with 22 bases separating them. In germline, CDR1 is SQVTM, CDR2 ANQGSEA. The CDR3 extends over 16 amino acids. CDR3 sequence: CSVEATTSWGLLEAFF. The DNA for the CDR3 is TGCAGCGTTGAAGCAACGACCTCTTGGGGCCTACTTGAAGCTTTCTTT.

The V gene is TRBV7-3, the J gene TRBJ2-2; TRBD1 is a possible D gene (6 bases). CDR3 length: 16 amino acids. The V gene's germline CDR1 is SGHTA and CDR2 FQGTGA. V lost 4 bases to trimming and J lost 4 bases, with 16 bases between them. This CDR3 reads CASSYLGGESTGELFF. CDR3 nucleotide sequence: TGTGCCAGCAGCTACTTAGGGGGAGAGAGCACCGGGGAGCTGTTTTTT.

The chain links TRBV28 to TRBJ2-7; TRBD2 matches 7 bases. Trimming at V came to 2 bases and at J to 4 bases, leaving 11 bases not matched to a gene. This CDR3 has 16 residues. Germline V lookup: CDR1 MDHEN, CDR2 SYDVKM. CDR3 coding DNA: TGTGCCAGCAGTTTAACAATCGCGGGAGACCCTTACGAGCAGTACTTC. Its translation: CASSLTIAGDPYEQYF. The full variable domain, its missing parts supplied by reference TRBV28 and TRBJ2-7, is DVKVTQSSRYLVKRTGEKVFLECVQDMDHENMFWYRQDPGLGLRLIYFSYDVKMKEKGDIPEGYSVSREKKERFSLILESASTNQTSMYLCASSLTIAGDPYEQYFGPGTRLTVT.

The chain uses TRBV28 and TRBJ2-7; TRBD2 agrees at 8 bases. Germline-derived CDR1 and CDR2 are MDHEN and SYDVKM. V shed 8 bases and J 11 bases; nucleotides not matched to a gene: 11. The CDR3 loop spans 12 amino acids. The CDR3 coding sequence is TGTGCCAGCTCCCAGGGAGCGGGAGACAAGTACTTC. Protein: CASSQGAGDKYF.

The chain employs TRBV7-9 and TRBJ1-1; maybe TRBD1 (6 bases). V lost 6 bases and J lost 6, with 20 bases in between. The CDR3 has 15 residues. Germline CDR1 is SEHNR and CDR2 is FQNEAQ (reference sequence). CDR3 bases: TGTGCCAGCAGTCGTCAGATAACAGGGCGACCTGAAGCTTTCTTT. Amino acids: CASSRQITGRPEAFF.

As DNA, the CDR3 is TGTGCCAGCAGCGACGACAGGGGGGAGACCCAGTACTTC. It codes for CASSDDRGETQYF. The rearrangement joins TRBV9 to TRBJ2-5, with 9 nucleotides matching TRBD1. Trimming took 3 bases from V and 5 from J; bases not matched to a gene: 2. Germline CDR1 reads SGDLS; CDR2 reads YYNGEE. The CDR3 has 13 residues.

The rearrangement joins TRBV30 to TRBJ1-4, with D possibly matching TRBD1 (6 bases). Germline lookup yields CDR1 GTSNPN and CDR2 SVGIG (reference sequence). The CDR3 is 14 amino acids. Trimming cost V 3 bases and J 7 bases, with 15 bases left between them. CDR3 sequence reads: CAWSRTVTGEKLFF. The CDR3 region has the DNA TGTGCCTGGAGCCGGACAGTAACGGGTGAAAAACTGTTTTTT.

The V call is TRBV7-6, the J call TRBJ2-7, with 8 bases lining up with TRBD2. The J segment lost 6 bases and the V segment lost 5 bases, leaving 12 bases of the junction unmatched. CDR3 size: 15 residues. CDR1 SGHVS and CDR2 FNYEAQ come from the germline V gene. CDR3 nucleotide sequence: TGTGCCAGCAGCCTAACTACTCGGGGGGGAAGCGAGCAGTACTTC. This codes for CASSLTTRGGSEQYF.

This clone came up a few times. Other DNA sequences from this sample encode an identical CDR3 as well. V and J are TRBV6-4 and TRBJ2-6, with TRBD1 matching 7 bases. The CDR3 sequence is 16 residues long. J was trimmed by 0 bases and V by 6 bases; bases with no gene match: 5. CDR1 and CDR2 from the germline V gene are MRHNA and SNTAGT. The CDR3 DNA sequence: TGTGCCAGCAGCCGGGACAGAGCCTCTGGGGCCAACGTCCTGACTTTC. This encodes CASSRDRASGANVLTF.

The chain employs TRBV5-1 and TRBJ2-2; D is unresolved. This CDR3 contains 16 residues. Per germline, CDR1 SGHRS and CDR2 YFSETQ. V dropped 0 bases and J dropped 0 bases, with 9 bases sitting between them. The CDR3: CASSLGSRSNTGELFF. CDR3 coding DNA: TGCGCCAGCAGCTTGGGCTCCCGGTCGAACACCGGGGAGCTGTTTTTT.

V gene TRBV5-1 combines with J gene TRBJ2-3; 14 bases align to TRBD2. The CDR3 loop spans 16 amino acids. V trimming: 4 bases; J trimming: 4 bases; junction bases outside the gene matches: 5. Germline CDR1 SGHRS, CDR2 YFSETQ. CDR3 sequence: CASSPGLAGVADTQYF. The CDR3 DNA is TGCGCCAGCAGCCCGGGACTAGCGGGAGTTGCAGATACGCAGTATTTT.

The chain joins TRBV11-2 to TRBJ1-1; no clear D. The CDR3 covers 14 residues. Germline CDR1 and CDR2: SGHAT and FQNNGV. V was pared by 1 base and J by 4 bases, with 10 bases between. Written as DNA, the CDR3 is TGTGCCAGCAGCTTAGCCCCGGGTGGCACTGAAGCTTTCTTT. As protein: CASSLAPGGTEAFF.

The CDR3 nucleotides read TGTGCCAGCAGCTTAAACGACAGGGGGAGTGACACTGAAGCTTTCTTT. Translation: CASSLNDRGSDTEAFF. V and J are TRBV7-8 and TRBJ1-1; 9 bases are a match to TRBD1. J was trimmed by 3 bases and V by 2 bases; bases with no gene match: 7. Looked up from germline, CDR1 is SGHVS and CDR2 is FQNEAQ. The CDR3 length is 16 residues. Full variable domain (rest looked up from reference TRBV7-8 and TRBJ1-1): GAGVSQSPRYKVAKRGQDVALRCDPISGHVSLFWYQQALGQGPEFLTYFQNEAQLDKSGLPSDRFFAERPEGSVSTLKIQRTQQEDSAVYLCASSLNDRGSDTEAFFGQGTRLTVV.